The 13 T cell receptor beta chains reported below all come from one sample, sequenced in a study of cytomegalovirus exposure and HLA in healthy donors. The PCR used 60 Vbeta and 13 Jbeta primers. Produced via immunoSEQ multiplex PCR; TCRdb's table is partial and in-frame only. The profile covers about 160,000 clones, with approximately 75% appearing a single time and 3% to 4.5% taken by the ten largest. Input material: PBMCs. Source of these receptors: a man aged 25 to 40 in good health and CMV-seropositive.

This clone appeared once. V usage is TRBV7-3 and J usage is TRBJ1-6; D unresolved. The CDR3 has 12 amino acids. Germline lookup yields CDR1 SGHTA and CDR2 FQGTGA. Between the trimmed V and J ends, which lost 6 bases and 13 bases, there was a span of 13 bases. Here the CDR3 DNA reads TGTGCCAGCAGTCGAGATCCTACGCCCCTCCACTTT. Its protein product is CASSRDPTPLHF. The variable domain in full, completed from reference TRBV7-3 and TRBJ1-6, reads GAGVSQTPSNKVTEKGKYVELRCDPISGHTALYWYRQSLGQGPEFLIYFQGTGAADDSGLPNDRFFAVRPEGSVSTLKIQRTERGDSAVYLCASSRDPTPLHFGNGTRLTVT.

The J gene is TRBJ2-6, the V gene TRBV28; D may be TRBD1 (6 bases). Germline V gene lookup returns CDR1 MDHEN and CDR2 SYDVKM. This CDR3 has 15 residues. V was cut by 7 bases and J by 4 bases, with 14 bases left in between. DNA of the CDR3: TGTGCCAGCAACCTACAGGGCGCCGGGGCCAACGTCCTGACTTTC. Residues: CASNLQGAGANVLTF.

The rearrangement uses TRBV5-1 and TRBJ2-2, with D hard to call. The CDR3 totals 13 residues. V lost 2 bases, J lost 2 bases, and 4 bases lay in between. Germline V gene lookup returns CDR1 SGHRS and CDR2 YFSETQ. The CDR3 here is CASSLTNTGELFF. CDR3 nucleotide sequence: TGCGCCAGCAGCTTAACAAACACCGGGGAGCTGTTTTTT.

Worth noting for this clone: This sample also contains other DNA sequences that code for the same CDR3. V gene TRBV2 combines with J gene TRBJ2-5, with a tentative D call TRBD2 (5 bases). CDR3 length: 13 residues. Germline CDR1 is SNHLY and CDR2 is FYNNEI. Deletions cut 3 bases from V and 2 bases from J, with 7 bases between. The CDR3 sequence: CASSDSGQETQYF. CDR3 DNA: TGTGCCAGCAGTGATTCGGGGCAAGAGACCCAGTACTTC.

The chain joins TRBV4-2 to TRBJ2-2; 13 bases map to TRBD2. Looked up from germline, CDR1 is LGHNA and CDR2 is YNFKEQ. The CDR3 sequence is 24 residues long. Trimming cost V 2 bases and J 1 base; bases outside gene matches: 22. CDR3 coding DNA: TGTGCCAGCAGCCAACTTCTCCCGGTCGATAGGGGACTAGCGGGGTCCCAGAACACCGGGGAGCTGTTTTTT. As protein: CASSQLLPVDRGLAGSQNTGELFF.

The genes are TRBV30 and TRBJ2-2, with D possibly matching TRBD1 (6 bases). The CDR3 runs 11 residues. In germline, CDR1 is GTSNPN, CDR2 SVGIG (reference sequence). V was trimmed by 3 bases and J by 7 bases, leaving 6 bases between them. The CDR3 protein is CAWRDSGELFF. The DNA of the CDR3 is TGTGCCTGGAGGGACAGCGGGGAGCTGTTTTTT.

Only a few counts were recorded for this clone. This rearrangement joins TRBV5-4 to TRBJ1-4; TRBD1 matches at 8 bases. Germline-derived CDR1 and CDR2 are SGHNT and YYREEE (reference sequence). CDR3 length: 15 residues. V was pared by 3 bases and J by 3 bases, with 4 bases of the junction left unmatched. The CDR3: CASSYQQGANEKLFF. As DNA, the CDR3 is TGTGCCAGCAGCTACCAACAGGGGGCTAATGAAAAACTGTTTTTT.

This clone was observed once. V is TRBV7-2 and J is TRBJ2-7, with 11 bases identical to TRBD2. V lost 5 bases and J lost 0; bases outside the gene matches: 6. This CDR3 contains 16 residues. Per the germline V gene, CDR1 is SGHTA and CDR2 is FQGNSA. CDR3 in DNA: TGTGCCAGCAGCCCACTAGCGGGGGTCCTCTCCTACGAGCAGTACTTC. It codes for CASSPLAGVLSYEQYF.

This clone was seen only a few times. This rearrangement joins TRBV2 to TRBJ1-2; 8 bases align to TRBD1. Germline loops: CDR1 SNHLY, CDR2 FYNNEI. V shed 5 bases and J 6 bases; nucleotides not matched to a gene: 8. The CDR3 loop spans 14 amino acids. CDR3 in amino acids: CASSLQGEGNGYTF. In DNA form, the CDR3 reads TGTGCCAGCAGTTTACAGGGGGAGGGGAATGGCTACACCTTC.

The V call is TRBV7-9, the J call TRBJ2-7; 7 bases fit TRBD1. CDR3 size: 14 residues. V trimming: 0 bases; J trimming: 8 bases; junction bases outside the gene matches: 7. Germline V gives CDR1 SEHNR, CDR2 FQNEAQ (reference sequence). The CDR3 DNA follows: TGTGCCAGCAGCTTAGCGCTACAGGGGTCGCAGCAGTACTTC. It codes for CASSLALQGSQQYF.

The chain employs TRBV7-6 and TRBJ2-3; weak D call: TRBD1 (6 bases). The CDR3 covers 16 residues. V was shortened by 3 bases and J by 1 base, with 14 bases between the two germline ends. Germline V lookup: CDR1 SGHVS, CDR2 FNYEAQ. This chain's CDR3 is CASSLAGTLGTDTQYF. The DNA for the CDR3 is TGTGCCAGCAGCTTGGCCGGGACACTAGGCACAGATACGCAGTATTTT.

V usage is TRBV5-6 and J usage is TRBJ1-2, with 9 positions matching TRBD1. CDR3 length: 14 amino acids. CDR1 is SGHDT and CDR2 is YYEEEE in the germline V gene. Unmatched junction bases numbered 8, after V lost 4 bases and J lost 7 bases. CDR3: CASSRDREGGGYTF. The CDR3 DNA reads as TGTGCCAGCAGCAGGGACAGGGAAGGGGGTGGCTACACCTTC.

The chain is built from TRBV5-4 and TRBJ2-1; D might be TRBD2 (7 bases). Germline V gene lookup returns CDR1 SGHNT and CDR2 YYREEE (reference sequence). This CDR3 contains 15 residues. The V gene lost 1 base and the J gene lost 3 bases, with 11 bases spanning the gap. The CDR3 loop reads CASSLWGGLYNEQFF. The CDR3 DNA reads as TGTGCCAGCAGCTTGTGGGGGGGCCTCTACAATGAGCAGTTCTTC.